This record concerns one T cell receptor beta chain sequence. Method: immunoSEQ multiplex PCR; TCRdb's copy keeps in-frame clones and lacks some. The table includes 150,000 or so clones, approximately 90% detected once. This CDR3 is built from 15 residues. Trimming removed 6 bases at V and 1 base at J, with 15 bases between. Germline V gene sequence: CDR1 LNHDA, CDR2 SQIVND (reference sequence). The data stem from a study of blood T cell repertoires in COVID-19. Sample: PBMCs or T cells enriched from blood (not recorded which). This rearrangement joins TRBV19 to TRBJ1-1, with a tentative D call TRBD1 (6 bases). The origin of this receptor is a woman between 40 and 50 years old who had been exposed to COVID-19. The CDR3 DNA reads TGTGCCAGTAGCGTGACAGGAGGCTCGAACACTGAAGCTTTCTTT. Its translation is CASSVTGGSNTEAFF.